This passage covers 5 T cell receptor beta chains from one sample sequenced in a study of T cell changes during pregnancy in multiple sclerosis. TCRdb keeps only in-frame clones here, not all; method: immunoSEQ multiplex PCR. The sample has tens of thousands of clones, over 75% seen once; the top ten hold less than 2%. Specimen: peripheral blood, collected in the first trimester of pregnancy. The receptors derive from a female donor with multiple sclerosis, enrolled in a pregnancy study.

The J gene is TRBJ1-5, the V gene TRBV10-3, with 7 bases lining up with TRBD1. Trimming removed 0 bases from V and 3 bases from J; junction bases left unmatched: 5. Germline V gene data show CDR1 as ENHRY and CDR2 as SYGVKD. The CDR3 extends over 16 amino acids. The CDR3 here is CAISESRDRHNQPQHF. The CDR3 region has the DNA TGTGCCATCAGTGAGTCCCGGGACAGACACAATCAGCCCCAGCATTTT.

The chain combines TRBV29-1 with TRBJ1-4; no firm D call. The CDR3 has 13 residues. Per germline, CDR1 SQVTM and CDR2 ANQGSEA. The germline V and J ends were trimmed by 3 bases and 7 bases, with 12 bases remaining between them. In DNA, the CDR3 is TGCAGCGTTGATCGGGATGGAGGTGAAAAACTGTTTTTT. Translated, it gives CSVDRDGGEKLFF.

The rearrangement joins TRBV10-3 to TRBJ2-1, with D possibly being TRBD2 (5 bases). V lost 6 bases and J lost 13, with 19 bases in between. Germline-derived CDR1 and CDR2 are ENHRY and SYGVKD. CDR3 length equals 13 residues. The CDR3 sequence: CAIRRPESGAQFF. CDR3 in DNA: TGTGCCATCAGGCGACCTGAGAGCGGAGCTCAGTTCTTC.

This clone was recorded once. This chain connects TRBV2 to TRBJ2-5; 7 bases fit TRBD1. In germline, CDR1 is SNHLY, CDR2 FYNNEI. There are 14 residues in the CDR3. With V trimmed by 5 bases and J by 2 bases, 5 bases remained unmatched. The CDR3 sequence is CASSTDRVQETQYF. CDR3 sequence (DNA): TGTGCCAGCAGTACCGACAGGGTACAAGAGACCCAGTACTTC.

The chain combines TRBV4-1 with TRBJ2-1, with D possibly being TRBD2 (5 bases). The CDR3 covers 16 residues. V was cut by 2 bases and J by 4 bases, with 15 bases left in between. CDR1 and CDR2 from the germline V gene are MGHRA and YSYEKL. The CDR3 DNA reads as TGCGCCAGCAGCCAATGGGAGCGAACCCTGTACAATGAGCAGTTCTTC. It yields the protein CASSQWERTLYNEQFF.